The 5 T cell receptor beta chains in this list originate from one sample, sequenced in a study of Ad26.COV2.S vaccination and SARS-CoV-2 variants. TCRdb's copy holds only in-frame clones and misses some; the assay was immunoSEQ multiplex PCR. The profile shows 400,000 or so clones, 80% to 90% of them singletons. Treatment denoted: some 20 received Ad26.COV2.S at low or high dose, single or two shots; about 5 received placebo; per-sample allocation not given. Samples analyzed were those drawn on day 63 after the first vaccine or placebo injection. The sequencing used peripheral blood, collected in a trial of Ad26.COV2.S vaccine versus placebo. The receptors stem from a person between 18 and 65 years old who received the Ad26.COV2.S COVID-19 vaccine or a placebo.

The rearrangement joins TRBV5-6 to TRBJ1-1; a weak D match, TRBD1 (5 bases). Germline values: CDR1 SGHDT, CDR2 YYEEEE. The ends were cut back, 5 bases at V and 6 bases at J, with 14 bases in the middle. The CDR3 has 13 amino acids. The CDR3 loop reads CASRPGHSPEAFF. The CDR3 region has the DNA TGTGCCAGCAGACCCGGACACTCCCCTGAAGCTTTCTTT.

The CDR3 reads CASSLVYMGQGNQPQHF. The CDR3 nucleotides read TGTGCCAGCAGCTTAGTTTACATGGGACAGGGGAATCAGCCCCAGCATTTT. The V and J genes are TRBV7-8 and TRBJ1-5; 10 positions match TRBD1. The V gene's germline CDR1 is SGHVS and CDR2 FQNEAQ. The CDR3 consists of 17 residues. Germline trimming cut 1 base from V and 4 bases from J; bases unmatched to any gene: 7.

The V call is TRBV18, the J call TRBJ1-1; a possible D gene is TRBD1 (5 bases). Trimming pared 3 bases from V and 10 bases from J, leaving 15 bases between. Per the germline V gene, CDR1 is KGHSH and CDR2 is LQKENI. The CDR3 length is 13 residues. CDR3: CASSPISGNGAFF. CDR3 nucleotide sequence: TGTGCCAGCTCACCCATCTCAGGGAATGGAGCTTTCTTT. The variable domain in full, with the rest retrieved from reference TRBV18 and TRBJ1-1, is NAGVMQNPRHLVRRRGQEARLRCSPMKGHSHVYWYRQLPEEGLKFMVYLQKENIIDESGMPKERFSAEFPKEGPSILRIQQVVRGDSAAYFCASSPISGNGAFFGQGTRLTVV.

The chain has TRBV24-1 and TRBJ1-5; 9 nucleotides line up with TRBD1. The J segment lost 0 bases and the V segment lost 3 bases, leaving 20 bases of the junction unmatched. The CDR3 is made up of 22 amino acids. The V gene's germline CDR1 is KGHDR and CDR2 SFDVKD. CDR3 coding DNA: TGTGCCACCAGTGATGTGACAGGGGGAGAGTTTTATAGCGCTTATAGCAATCAGCCCCAGCATTTT. It specifies CATSDVTGGEFYSAYSNQPQHF.

The chain employs TRBV29-1 and TRBJ1-1; perhaps TRBD1 as D (5 bases). The CDR3 covers 11 residues. The V end was cut by 7 bases, the J end by 5 bases, with 11 bases between. Germline V gene lookup returns CDR1 SQVTM and CDR2 ANQGSEA. DNA of the CDR3: TGCAGCGCGACAGTGGCGACTGAAGCTTTCTTT. It is translated as CSATVATEAFF.